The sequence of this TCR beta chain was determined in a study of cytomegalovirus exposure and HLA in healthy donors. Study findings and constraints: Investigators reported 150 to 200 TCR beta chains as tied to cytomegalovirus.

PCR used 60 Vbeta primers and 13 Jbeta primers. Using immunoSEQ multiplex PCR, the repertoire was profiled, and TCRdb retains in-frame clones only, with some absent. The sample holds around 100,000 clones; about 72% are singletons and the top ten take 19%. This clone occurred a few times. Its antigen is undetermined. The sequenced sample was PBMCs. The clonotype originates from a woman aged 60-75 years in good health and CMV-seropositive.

The CDR3 sequence: CASSVDKAAYYGYTF. The CDR3 DNA reads TGTGCCAGCAGTGTGGACAAAGCTGCCTACTATGGCTACACCTTC. This sequence joins TRBV6-5 and TRBJ1-2; tentatively, D is TRBD1 (5 bases). This CDR3 contains 15 residues. CDR1 is MNHEY, CDR2 SVGAGI, per germline. The germline V and J ends were trimmed by 5 bases and 3 bases, with 16 bases remaining between them.